The entry below gives a single TCR beta chain sequence along with its context. Its specificity is not known. The TCR beta libraries were generated through quantitative 5'-RACE incorporating molecular barcodes. TCRdb fed the 5' RACE reads into MiXCR, producing one record per CDR3 protein. The sample gives about 92,000 distinct CDR3 sequences, about 8.8% of which show up once; roughly 5.5% is in the top ten. This specimen belongs to a study of CD8 T cells in ankylosing spondylitis. Study findings and constraints: Both synovial fluid and blood in reactive arthritis had previously been reported to carry some motif variants. Those disease-linked clones were CD8+; they were also relatively rare in peripheral blood. It appeared that ankylosing spondylitis blood was characterized by a TCR beta motif of seven or eight highly homologous variants.

From germline, CDR1 is SGHKS and CDR2 YYEKEE (reference sequence). The CDR3 is 14 residues long. V lost 1 base and J 2 bases, leaving 7 bases between the germline ends. The genes are TRBV5-5 and TRBJ1-5; D is ambiguous. The sample was blood, either unsorted or a sorted T cell fraction (not recorded which). This TCR was sampled from a male donor with ankylosing spondylitis or in good health (not recorded which). CDR3 amino acids: CASSLSGGNQPQHF. In DNA, the CDR3 is TGTGCCAGCAGCTTGAGCGGGGGCAATCAGCCCCAGCATTTT.